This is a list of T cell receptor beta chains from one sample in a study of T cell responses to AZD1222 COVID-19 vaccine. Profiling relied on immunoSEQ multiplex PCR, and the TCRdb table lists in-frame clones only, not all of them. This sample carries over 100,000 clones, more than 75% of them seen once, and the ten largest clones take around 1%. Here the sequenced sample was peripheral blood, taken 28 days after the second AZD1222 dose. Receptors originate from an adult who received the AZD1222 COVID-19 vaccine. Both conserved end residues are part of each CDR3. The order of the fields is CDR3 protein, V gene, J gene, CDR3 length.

CASSEWTSGRDEQYF	TRBV9	TRBJ2-7	15
CASRSDPGRPFHLNTEAFF	TRBV7-8	TRBJ1-1	19
CASSPSDGYNEQFF	TRBV18	TRBJ2-1	14
CASSPLGQSNQPQHF	TRBV25-1	TRBJ1-5	15
CASSRDPGAYEQYF	TRBV5-1	TRBJ2-7	14
CSAGTDTQYF	TRBV20-1	TRBJ2-3	10
CASSYSRDTEAFF	TRBV6-5	TRBJ1-1	13
CASSSGLLSSDEQFF	TRBV5-1	TRBJ2-1	15
CASSSGANYGYTF	TRBV7-8	TRBJ1-2	13
CASKSEYYEQYF	TRBV2	TRBJ2-7	12
CASLHGGLDYGYTF	TRBV2	TRBJ1-2	14
CASSVGGTGRDTIYF	TRBV9	TRBJ1-3	15
CASSLAMDSYGYTF	TRBV5-8	TRBJ1-2	14
CASSLWTPYEKLFF	TRBV28	TRBJ1-4	14
CASSLQGASDTGELFF	TRBV7-3	TRBJ2-2	16
CASSDSKVGYTF	TRBV6-4	TRBJ1-2	12
CASSLVGGSGYEQYF	TRBV5-1	TRBJ2-7	15
CASSPWGQGSGTGELFF	TRBV5-1	TRBJ2-2	17
CASTNRGSGVDEQFF	TRBV6-6	TRBJ2-1	15
CATTIGVYGYTF	TRBV6-5	TRBJ1-2	12
CASSQDLVFSPLHF	TRBV4-1	TRBJ1-6	14
CASRQNDDSPLHF	TRBV7-9	TRBJ1-6	13
CASTGHRGGDTEAFF	TRBV7-9	TRBJ1-1	15
CASSLKGYNSPLHF	TRBV7-8	TRBJ1-6	14
CAWSRLRGSSYTF	TRBV30	TRBJ1-2	13
CASSLKETQYF	TRBV5-6	TRBJ2-5	11
CASSTRDLRLEETQYF	TRBV11-3	TRBJ2-5	16
CASSAAGSYNEQFF	TRBV5-1	TRBJ2-1	14
CASIENTIYF	TRBV6-5	TRBJ1-3	10